Listed here are 30 T cell receptor beta chains from one sample, sequenced in a study of shared T cell receptors in the human thymus. Using immunoSEQ multiplex PCR, the repertoire was profiled, and TCRdb retains in-frame clones only, with some absent. The sample has hundreds of thousands of clones, roughly 90% seen once. The same data also went into a second study, on human thymus T cells.

The sequenced sample was thymocytes. The origin of the receptors is a boy less than two years old with a congenital heart defect.

CDR3 protein: CASRRPGTRADYEQYF. The DNA of the CDR3 is TGTGCCAGCAGGCGCCCCGGGACTAGGGCGGATTACGAGCAGTACTTC. The chain couples TRBV27 to TRBJ2-7; the match to TRBD2 covers 8 bases. The germline CDR1 and CDR2 sequences are MNHEY and SMNVEV (reference sequence). With 6 bases clipped from V and 4 bases from J, the junction kept 14 bases outside the gene matches. CDR3 length: 16 residues.

The chain combines TRBV4-2 with TRBJ2-7; 9 nucleotides align to TRBD2. The CDR3 runs to 15 residues. In germline, CDR1 is LGHNA, CDR2 YNFKEQ. V dropped 6 bases and J dropped 1; count of bases not matched to a gene: 7. Here the CDR3 reads CASSRLAENSYEQYF. In DNA form, the CDR3 reads TGTGCCAGCAGTCGACTAGCGGAGAATTCCTACGAGCAGTACTTC.

The rearrangement uses TRBV4-1 and TRBJ2-1; the match to TRBD2 covers 7 bases. The V segment lost 0 bases and the J segment 4 bases; nucleotides outside the gene matches: 15. The CDR3 is made up of 19 amino acids. Germline V gene lookup returns CDR1 MGHRA and CDR2 YSYEKL. The CDR3 region has the DNA TGCGCCAGCAGCCAAGATTTTTGGTGGTATCCGGGAGGTTACAATGAGCAGTTCTTC. This gives the protein CASSQDFWWYPGGYNEQFF.

The chain employs TRBV2 and TRBJ1-1; D is perhaps TRBD1 (6 bases). The germline V gene encodes CDR1 SNHLY and CDR2 FYNNEI. With 6 bases removed from V and 3 bases from J, the gap between germline ends came to 17 bases. The length of the CDR3 is 15 residues. The CDR3 DNA follows: TGTGCCAGCAGGGAGCCGATGGGACATGACACTGAAGCTTTCTTT. It translates to CASREPMGHDTEAFF. Combining the CDR3 with reference TRBV2 and TRBJ1-1 gives the whole variable domain EPEVTQTPSHQVTQMGQEVILRCVPISNHLYFYWYRQILGQKVEFLVSFYNNEISEKSEIFDDQFSVERPDGSNFTLKIRSTKLEDSAMYFCASREPMGHDTEAFFGQGTRLTVV.

As concerns this clone: Distinct nucleotide sequences in the sample also encode this CDR3. The chain links TRBV7-9 to TRBJ1-5, with 8 bases fitting TRBD1. The CDR3 contains 14 residues. Germline V lookup: CDR1 SEHNR, CDR2 FQNEAQ (reference sequence). The junction had 6 bases not matched to a gene; V was cut back by 5 bases and J by 6 bases. CDR3 DNA sequence: TGTGCCAGCAGCCCAGGGGGCCGAGGTCAGCCCCAGCATTTT. Protein product: CASSPGGRGQPQHF.

The chain uses TRBV28 and TRBJ1-4; tentatively, D is TRBD1 (6 bases). From germline, CDR1 is MDHEN and CDR2 SYDVKM. V shed 7 bases and J shed 4 bases, with 28 bases lying between them. CDR3 size: 19 residues. DNA for the CDR3: TGTGCCAGCACCCGGAGAGGGGGGGCCCTGACGGGGGATAATGAAAAACTGTTTTTT. Translation: CASTRRGGALTGDNEKLFF.

This clone was seen just once. This chain links TRBV27 with TRBJ1-2; 7 bases agree with TRBD1. J lost 8 bases, V lost 5 bases, and 17 bases had no gene match. The CDR3 contains 16 residues. CDR1 MNHEY and CDR2 SMNVEV come from the germline V gene (reference sequence). The CDR3 DNA reads as TGTGCCAGCAGTAGACGGGACAGAGTGGAACCCTCGGGCTACACCTTC. Protein sequence: CASSRRDRVEPSGYTF.

The V call is TRBV11-2, the J call TRBJ2-7; TRBD1 matches 7 bases. Germline V gives CDR1 SGHAT, CDR2 FQNNGV. V lost 5 bases, J lost 6 bases, and 13 bases stayed unmatched. CDR3 size: 15 residues. The CDR3 loop reads CASSTPRQGKGEQYF. The CDR3 DNA reads TGTGCCAGCAGCACCCCCCGACAGGGTAAGGGCGAGCAGTACTTC.

The CDR3 loop is CTWGGAGQPQHF. The CDR3 DNA follows: TGCACCTGGGGGGGGGCGGGTCAGCCCCAGCATTTT. The chain is built from TRBV29-1 and TRBJ1-5; D might be TRBD1 (6 bases). Germline V gene lookup returns CDR1 SQVTM and CDR2 ANQGSEA. This CDR3 region has 12 residues.

This chain connects TRBV27 to TRBJ1-4; 8 bases map to TRBD1. Germline CDR1 reads MNHEY; CDR2 reads SMNVEV (reference sequence). With V trimmed by 6 bases and J by 1 base, 13 bases remained unmatched. The CDR3 consists of 18 residues. CDR3 protein: CASRQTGDTDRTNEKLFF. In DNA, the CDR3 is TGTGCCAGCAGACAGACAGGGGACACCGATCGAACTAATGAAAAACTGTTTTTT.

This clone was recorded only once. The chain joins TRBV10-2 to TRBJ2-5, with TRBD2 matching over 14 bases. The CDR3 spans 17 residues. After removal of 7 bases from V and 0 bases from J, the junction contained 7 bases not matched to a gene. Germline V gene lookup returns CDR1 WSHSY and CDR2 SAAADI. CDR3 in amino acids: CASTPRTSGRNQETQYF. As DNA, the CDR3 is TGCGCCAGCACTCCTCGGACTAGCGGGAGGAACCAAGAGACCCAGTACTTC.

The chain carries TRBV25-1 and TRBJ1-4; D might be TRBD1 (6 bases). The germline V gene has CDR1 MGHDK and CDR2 SYGVNS. This CDR3 contains 16 residues. Trimming left V 4 bases short and J 8 bases short, with 20 bases between. This CDR3 reads CASSAMEDRRQEKLFF. The CDR3 DNA reads TGTGCCAGCAGTGCTATGGAGGACAGACGACAAGAAAAACTGTTTTTT.

This chain connects TRBV11-1 to TRBJ2-3; no reliable D call. Looked up from germline, CDR1 is SGHAT and CDR2 is FQDESV (reference sequence). Trimming shortened V by 6 bases and J by 7 bases, and 14 bases separated the two germline ends. The CDR3 has 13 residues. The CDR3 loop is CASSANPTHTQYF. CDR3 nucleotide sequence: TGTGCCAGCAGTGCTAACCCCACCCATACGCAGTATTTT.

The chain employs TRBV27 and TRBJ2-1, with a possible D match to TRBD2 (5 bases). The CDR3 runs to 17 residues. Germline V gene data show CDR1 as MNHEY and CDR2 as SMNVEV (reference sequence). Trimming removed 4 bases from V and 0 bases from J, with 16 bases in between. Here the CDR3 reads CASSSPHAGSSYNEQFF. In DNA, the CDR3 is TGTGCCAGCAGTTCTCCACATGCGGGTAGCTCCTACAATGAGCAGTTCTTC.

The chain links TRBV28 to TRBJ2-7; maybe TRBD1 (7 bases). CDR3 length: 11 residues. Germline CDR1 and CDR2: MDHEN and SYDVKM. V was shortened by 7 bases and J by 7 bases, with 11 bases between the two germline ends. CDR3 nucleotides: TGTGCCAGCACGACAGGGAGGGAGCAGTACTTC. This codes for CASTTGREQYF.

The chain uses TRBV5-6 and TRBJ1-4; no firm D call. This CDR3 is built from 14 residues. V was trimmed by 1 base and J by 8 bases, leaving 12 bases between them. The germline V gene has CDR1 SGHDT and CDR2 YYEEEE. The CDR3 is CASSLRSRGEKLFF. CDR3 bases: TGTGCCAGCAGCTTGAGATCCCGCGGAGAAAAACTGTTTTTT.

This sequence joins TRBV12-5 and TRBJ2-1; the match to TRBD2 covers 8 bases. Germline V gene data show CDR1 as LGHNT and CDR2 as FRNRAP. The CDR3 has 14 residues. The junction had 4 bases not matched to a gene; V was cut back by 0 bases and J by 9 bases. The CDR3 DNA sequence: TGTGCTAGTGGTTTGGTAGGTCGGGAGGGTGAGCAGTTCTTC. Translating it yields CASGLVGREGEQFF. Full variable domain (remainder filled in from reference TRBV12-5 and TRBJ2-1): DARVTQTPRHKVTEMGQEVTMRCQPILGHNTVFWYRQTMMQGLELLAYFRNRAPLDDSGMPKDRFSAEMPDATLATLKIQPSEPRDSAVYFCASGLVGREGEQFFGPGTRLTVL.

This clone is a singleton in its sample. This sequence joins TRBV10-3 and TRBJ2-7; D possibly corresponds to TRBD2 (6 bases). The CDR3 has 14 amino acids. Deletions cut 10 bases from V and 0 bases from J, with 16 bases between. Germline V gene data show CDR1 as ENHRY and CDR2 as SYGVKD. CDR3 amino acids: CATSARDSSYEQYF. The CDR3 DNA sequence: TGTGCCACCTCCGCTCGGGACTCCTCCTACGAGCAGTACTTC.

This clone was counted between two and nine times. The gene calls are TRBV19 and TRBJ1-3, with a weak D call TRBD1 (6 bases). V was shortened by 10 bases and J by 0 bases, with 16 bases between the two germline ends. Germline V lookup: CDR1 LNHDA, CDR2 SQIVND (reference sequence). The CDR3 sequence is 15 residues long. The CDR3 here is CATGGTQPSGNTIYF. The DNA of the CDR3 is TGTGCCACCGGGGGGACACAACCCTCTGGAAACACCATATATTTT.

The V and J genes are TRBV5-6 and TRBJ2-5; 7 bases fit TRBD2. TRBJ2-7 explains the end of the DNA better; the J call may be wrong. Germline-derived CDR1 and CDR2 are SGHDT and YYEEEE. The CDR3 runs 15 residues. The CDR3 nucleotides read TGTGCCAGCAGCCCTACCCAGCGGGACTCCTACGAGCAGTACTTC. It codes for CASSPTQRDSYEQYF.

The chain has TRBV19 and TRBJ2-1; 10 bases are a match to TRBD1. CDR1 is LNHDA and CDR2 is SQIVND in the germline V gene (reference sequence). This CDR3 is 15 amino acids long. The V and J ends lost 3 bases and 5 bases, in that order; junction bases with no gene match: 4. The CDR3 is CASSMGQGSDNEQFF. DNA for the CDR3: TGTGCCAGTAGTATGGGACAGGGGTCCGACAATGAGCAGTTCTTC. The complete variable domain, with remaining parts taken from reference TRBV19 and TRBJ2-1, reads DGGITQSPKYLFRKEGQNVTLSCEQNLNHDAMYWYRQDPGQGLRLIYYSQIVNDFQKGDIAEGYSVSREKKESFPLTVTSAQKNPTAFYLCASSMGQGSDNEQFFGPGTRLTVL.

In this sample, this clone turned up a few times. The rearrangement links TRBV6-1 to TRBJ2-5, with 8 bases aligning to TRBD1. V dropped 6 bases and J dropped 4; count of bases not matched to a gene: 4. Germline values: CDR1 MNHNS, CDR2 SASEGT. CDR3 length: 13 amino acids. CDR3 coding DNA: TGTGCCAGCAGGGGACAGGTCAGAGAGACCCAGTACTTC. Amino acid sequence: CASRGQVRETQYF.

This clone was picked up one time. This chain uses TRBV9 with TRBJ1-1; 11 bases align to TRBD1. J lost 5 bases, V lost 3 bases, and 0 bases had no gene match. The CDR3 covers 13 residues. Per the germline V gene, CDR1 is SGDLS and CDR2 is YYNGEE. The CDR3 region is CASSGDRGTEAFF. The CDR3 DNA reads as TGTGCCAGCAGCGGGGACAGGGGGACTGAAGCTTTCTTT.

In nucleotides, the CDR3 is TGTGCCAGCAGTGTCACACCGATGAACACTGAAGCTTTCTTT. Translated, it gives CASSVTPMNTEAFF. The chain recombines TRBV28 with TRBJ1-1; no clear D. V dropped 5 bases and J dropped 0 bases, with 10 bases sitting between them. Per the germline V gene, CDR1 is MDHEN and CDR2 is SYDVKM. CDR3 size: 14 residues.

J is TRBJ2-2 and V is TRBV10-3; D unresolved. This CDR3 has 15 amino acids. Per the germline V gene, CDR1 is ENHRY and CDR2 is SYGVKD. V was cut by 3 bases and J by 3 bases, with 11 bases left in between. CDR3 sequence reads: CAISDLVPDTGELFF. For the CDR3, the DNA is TGTGCCATCAGTGACCTAGTCCCCGACACCGGGGAGCTGTTTTTT.

The J gene is TRBJ2-5, the V gene TRBV2; unclear D gene. V was shortened by 6 bases and J by 3 bases, with 8 bases between the two germline ends. From germline, CDR1 is SNHLY and CDR2 FYNNEI. The CDR3 runs 12 residues. The CDR3 protein is CASSNREETQYF. The CDR3 DNA is TGTGCCAGCAGCAACCGGGAAGAGACCCAGTACTTC.

The chain links TRBV5-4 to TRBJ2-7, with 12 bases fitting TRBD2. Losses at the gene ends were 4 bases for V and 2 bases for J; bases not matched to a gene: 7. In germline, CDR1 is SGHNT, CDR2 YYREEE (reference sequence). The CDR3 contains 16 residues. The CDR3: CASSAGTSGRTYEQYF. CDR3 DNA: TGTGCCAGCAGCGCGGGGACTAGCGGGCGGACCTACGAGCAGTACTTC.

The gene calls are TRBV5-4 and TRBJ2-7; D may be TRBD2 (6 bases). CDR3 length: 17 amino acids. The V gene's germline CDR1 is SGHNT and CDR2 YYREEE (reference sequence). Trimming removed 3 bases at V and 3 bases at J, with 22 bases between. The CDR3 spells CASSSDPPGTADYEQYF. The CDR3 bases are TGTGCCAGCAGCTCGGACCCCCCCGGGACTGCTGACTACGAGCAGTACTTC.

The genes are TRBV4-1 and TRBJ2-7; the match to TRBD2 covers 9 bases. The CDR3 covers 19 residues. V shed 0 bases and J 2 bases; nucleotides not matched to a gene: 14. Germline lookup yields CDR1 MGHRA and CDR2 YSYEKL. The CDR3 region is CASSQDSPTASGKPYEQYF. In nucleotides, the CDR3 is TGCGCCAGCAGCCAAGATAGCCCCACGGCTAGCGGGAAGCCCTACGAGCAGTACTTC.

The genes are TRBV6-1 and TRBJ2-5, with D possibly TRBD2 on 5 matching bases. Germline V CDR1 and CDR2: MNHNS, SASEGT. V was pared by 1 base and J by 4 bases, with 10 bases between. This CDR3 region has 14 residues. This CDR3 reads CASSEGIARETQYF. CDR3 nucleotide sequence: TGTGCCAGCAGTGAAGGGATAGCGAGAGAGACCCAGTACTTC.